This section outlines one T cell receptor (beta chain) sequence together with its context. Antigen unknown. Germline V gene lookup returns CDR1 KGHSH and CDR2 LQKENI. CDR3 length equals 18 residues. After removal of 2 bases from V and 0 bases from J, the junction contained 9 bases not matched to a gene. This sample is part of a study of cytomegalovirus exposure and HLA in healthy donors. Notes on the study in general: In a later analysis, compared with equally common non-associated chains, HLA-associated beta chains were more expanded.

Amplification used 60 Vbeta primers and 13 Jbeta primers. TCRdb's table, derived via immunoSEQ multiplex PCR, lists solely in-frame clones and lacks some. The repertoire has roughly 120,000 clones, approximately 80% of them found once; the top ten carry just over 1%. The sequenced sample consisted of PBMCs. The chain joins TRBV18 to TRBJ1-1, with TRBD1 matching 10 bases. This receptor was obtained from a human donor in good health. DNA for the CDR3: TGTGCCAGCTCACCAGGATGGGACAGGGGACCCATGAACACTGAAGCTTTCTTT. This gives the protein CASSPGWDRGPMNTEAFF.